The 27 T cell receptor beta chains below come from one sample, sequenced in a study of OX40 agonist ivuxolimab in advanced cancers. TCRdb's table, derived via immunoSEQ multiplex PCR, lists solely in-frame clones and lacks some. The sample lists 65,000 to 85,000 clones, approximately 94% seen once, with 13% to 15% in the top ten. The specimen comprised CD4+ or CD8+ T cells sorted from blood, sampled in a trial of the OX40 agonist ivuxolimab. These receptors came from an adult with an advanced solid tumor such as melanoma, head and neck, liver or kidney cancer.

The chain has TRBV27 and TRBJ2-1, with D possibly matching TRBD1 (5 bases). The CDR3 is made up of 15 amino acids. V lost 1 base, J lost 1 base, and 8 bases lay in between. Germline values: CDR1 MNHEY, CDR2 SMNVEV (reference sequence). The CDR3 is CASSLWAGSYNEQFF. The CDR3, as DNA: TGTGCCAGCAGTTTATGGGCAGGGTCCTACAATGAGCAGTTCTTC.

V gene TRBV27 combines with J gene TRBJ2-1; 10 positions agree with TRBD2. The CDR3 sequence is 16 residues long. Trimming at V came to 3 bases and at J to 7 bases, leaving 9 bases not matched to a gene. From germline, CDR1 is MNHEY and CDR2 SMNVEV (reference sequence). The chain's CDR3 is CASSLELAGFGNEQFF. CDR3 nucleotide sequence: TGTGCCAGCAGTTTGGAACTAGCGGGGTTTGGGAATGAGCAGTTCTTC.

The gene calls are TRBV4-1 and TRBJ2-7, with TRBD1 matching over 10 bases. Germline CDR1 MGHRA, CDR2 YSYEKL. The CDR3 length is 14 residues. The J segment lost 3 bases and the V segment lost 4 bases, leaving 3 bases of the junction unmatched. CDR3 nucleotides: TGCGCCAGCAGCCGCGGACAGGGGGACTACGAGCAGTACTTC. Translated: CASSRGQGDYEQYF.

This rearrangement joins TRBV28 to TRBJ1-2, with unresolved D. Germline CDR1 reads MDHEN; CDR2 reads SYDVKM. The CDR3 has 14 amino acids. Between the trimmed V and J ends, which lost 5 bases and 8 bases, there was a span of 18 bases. Here the CDR3 reads CASSPLIPLRGYTF. The CDR3 DNA sequence: TGTGCCAGCAGTCCCCTCATCCCTTTGAGGGGCTACACCTTC.

The gene calls are TRBV2 and TRBJ2-7, with D possibly being TRBD2 (7 bases). Trimming pared 5 bases from V and 0 bases from J, leaving 14 bases between. CDR3 length equals 15 residues. The germline gives CDR1 SNHLY, CDR2 FYNNEI. The CDR3 sequence: CASSLNREGSYEQYF. As DNA, the CDR3 is TGTGCCAGCAGTCTTAACAGGGAGGGCTCCTACGAGCAGTACTTC.

This clone was seen just once. The V call is TRBV29-1, the J call TRBJ1-2; TRBD1 might be the D (6 bases). The V gene's germline CDR1 is SQVTM and CDR2 ANQGSEA. With 5 bases removed from V and 4 bases from J, the gap between germline ends came to 14 bases. The CDR3 extends over 13 amino acids. The CDR3 here is CSVFEDRIYGYTF. CDR3 DNA sequence: TGCAGCGTTTTCGAGGACAGAATCTATGGCTACACCTTC.

The rearrangement joins TRBV7-8 to TRBJ2-6; TRBD2 matches 7 bases. Germline trimming cut 0 bases from V and 5 bases from J; bases unmatched to any gene: 16. Germline V lookup: CDR1 SGHVS, CDR2 FQNEAQ. The CDR3 runs to 20 residues. The CDR3 nucleotides read TGTGCCAGCAGCTTAGCGCGTCGCGGGAGCGGGTCTCTCTGGGCCAACGTCCTGACTTTC. Protein product: CASSLARRGSGSLWANVLTF.

The chain uses TRBV6-6 and TRBJ2-1; 7 nucleotides line up with TRBD2. The CDR3 spans 16 residues. The germline V gene has CDR1 MNHNY and CDR2 SVGAGI (reference sequence). The V and J ends lost 0 bases and 2 bases, in that order; junction bases with no gene match: 4. CDR3: CASSYSSGATYNEQFF. CDR3 DNA: TGTGCCAGCAGTTACTCGAGCGGGGCCACCTACAATGAGCAGTTCTTC.

The V call is TRBV29-1, the J call TRBJ2-7; no definite D call. The CDR3 contains 11 residues. V lost 4 bases, J lost 1 base, and 5 bases lay in between. Germline values: CDR1 SQVTM, CDR2 ANQGSEA. CDR3 in amino acids: CSVVQSYEQYF. In DNA form, the CDR3 reads TGCAGCGTTGTACAGTCCTACGAGCAGTACTTC.

This clone was picked up a small number of times. V usage is TRBV6-5 and J usage is TRBJ1-1; D is possibly TRBD1 (5 bases). V lost 5 bases, J lost 3 bases, and 10 bases lay in between. CDR3 length: 13 amino acids. Looked up from germline, CDR1 is MNHEY and CDR2 is SVGAGI. Written as DNA, the CDR3 is TGTGCCAGCAGTCCGGGGCCCTACACTGAAGCTTTCTTT. Its translation is CASSPGPYTEAFF.

This chain connects TRBV5-1 to TRBJ2-3, with TRBD2 matching over 10 bases. Germline loops: CDR1 SGHRS, CDR2 YFSETQ. The ends lost 2 bases at V and 1 base at J; junction bases unmatched: 4. CDR3 length: 16 residues. This CDR3 is CASSFIAGGRTDTQYF. CDR3 DNA sequence: TGCGCCAGCAGCTTCATAGCGGGGGGACGCACAGATACGCAGTATTTT.

The genes are TRBV13 and TRBJ2-2, with 10 bases identical to TRBD1. J lost 4 bases, V lost 4 bases, and 6 bases had no gene match. CDR1 and CDR2 from the germline V gene are PRHDT and FYEKMQ (reference sequence). The CDR3 runs to 16 residues. Written as DNA, the CDR3 is TGTGCCAGCAGCTCCCCGGACAGGGGGAGCACCGGGGAGCTGTTTTTT. Its translation is CASSSPDRGSTGELFF.

V is TRBV9 and J is TRBJ1-2; TRBD1 aligns across 7 bases. Germline V gene data show CDR1 as SGDLS and CDR2 as YYNGEE. With V trimmed by 0 bases and J by 7 bases, 3 bases remained unmatched. The CDR3 spans 13 residues. CDR3 DNA sequence: TGTGCCAGCAGCGTAGGACAGGGTTTTGGCTACACCTTC. Its translation: CASSVGQGFGYTF. Looking up the rest from reference TRBV9 and TRBJ1-2 gives the full variable domain: DSGVTQTPKHLITATGQRVTLRCSPRSGDLSVYWYQQSLDQGLQFLIQYYNGEERAKGNILERFSAQQFPDLHSELNLSSLELGDSALYFCASSVGQGFGYTFGSGTRLTVV.

This rearrangement joins TRBV7-6 to TRBJ2-1; 11 nucleotides agree with TRBD1. This CDR3 spans 16 amino acids. The J segment lost 5 bases and the V segment lost 2 bases, leaving 5 bases of the junction unmatched. Per the germline V gene, CDR1 is SGHVS and CDR2 is FNYEAQ. CDR3 loop: CASSLLGTGGDNEQFF. The DNA of the CDR3 is TGTGCCAGCAGCTTATTAGGGACAGGGGGGGACAATGAGCAGTTCTTC.

The chain couples TRBV5-1 to TRBJ2-5, with D hard to call. The DNA end favors TRBJ2-7, so the J call may be wrong. Germline CDR1 SGHRS, CDR2 YFSETQ. The CDR3 totals 11 residues. The CDR3: CASSFGDEQYF. CDR3 coding DNA: TGCGCCAGCTCTTTTGGGGACGAGCAGTACTTC.

This sequence joins TRBV7-6 and TRBJ2-7; TRBD2 matches 8 bases. CDR1 is SGHVS, CDR2 FNYEAQ, per germline. J lost 7 bases, V lost 3 bases, and 11 bases had no gene match. This CDR3 region has 15 residues. CDR3 in DNA: TGTGCCAGCAGCTTGGTTACCGGCGGGGGGAGGGAGCAGTACTTC. Translation: CASSLVTGGGREQYF.

The rearrangement uses TRBV9 and TRBJ2-7; D may match TRBD1 or TRBD2 (5 bases each). Germline V CDR1 and CDR2: SGDLS, YYNGEE. The length of the CDR3 is 16 residues. V gave up 3 bases and J gave up 1 base, with 17 bases separating them. The CDR3 spells CASSGRLRGPSYEQYF. CDR3 nucleotide sequence: TGTGCCAGCAGCGGACGACTCCGGGGACCTTCCTACGAGCAGTACTTC.

This clone was picked up one time. The chain uses TRBV2 and TRBJ2-1; D gene uncertain. The CDR3 has 15 amino acids. Germline lookup yields CDR1 SNHLY and CDR2 FYNNEI. V lost 3 bases, J lost 0 bases, and 9 bases lay in between. The CDR3 DNA reads as TGTGCCAGCAGTGACGACGGCCACTCCTACAATGAGCAGTTCTTC. Residues: CASSDDGHSYNEQFF. The whole variable domain, filled in from reference TRBV2 and TRBJ2-1, reads EPEVTQTPSHQVTQMGQEVILRCVPISNHLYFYWYRQILGQKVEFLVSFYNNEISEKSEIFDDQFSVERPDGSNFTLKIRSTKLEDSAMYFCASSDDGHSYNEQFFGPGTRLTVL.

The V gene is TRBV11-2, the J gene TRBJ1-4, with D perhaps matching TRBD1 (6 bases). Germline V CDR1 and CDR2: SGHAT, FQNNGV. The CDR3 is 14 residues long. Between the trimmed V and J ends, which lost 3 bases and 8 bases, there was a span of 13 bases. CDR3 in amino acids: CASSFDAQGEKLFF. CDR3 coding DNA: TGTGCCAGCAGCTTCGACGCACAGGGCGAAAAACTGTTTTTT.

V usage is TRBV27 and J usage is TRBJ2-7; a possible D gene is TRBD2 (5 bases). Germline V gene data show CDR1 as MNHEY and CDR2 as SMNVEV (reference sequence). Trimming took 6 bases from V and 2 from J, leaving 11 bases between them. The CDR3 covers 13 residues. The CDR3 loop is CASSFTGTYEQYF. DNA for the CDR3: TGTGCCAGCAGCTTCACGGGGACCTACGAGCAGTACTTC.

CDR3 in amino acids: CASSYRGGDQPQHF. CDR3 DNA sequence: TGTGCCAGCAGTTATCGGGGAGGGGATCAGCCCCAGCATTTT. The rearrangement links TRBV6-5 to TRBJ1-5; D is perhaps TRBD1 (5 bases). The ends were cut back, 3 bases at V and 5 bases at J, with 11 bases in the middle. In germline, CDR1 is MNHEY, CDR2 SVGAGI. This CDR3 has 14 amino acids.

This chain links TRBV4-1 with TRBJ1-5, with 7 positions matching TRBD1. The CDR3 runs 15 residues. V lost 0 bases to trimming and J lost 3 bases; unmatched junction nucleotides: 2. Germline assignment: CDR1 MGHRA and CDR2 YSYEKL. The CDR3 coding sequence is TGCGCCAGCAGCCAAGAGGACAGGCTCAATCAGCCCCAGCATTTT. It specifies CASSQEDRLNQPQHF.

CDR3 in amino acids: CASSSGGGYEQYF. CDR3 DNA sequence: TGTGCCAGCAGCTCCGGAGGGGGCTACGAGCAGTACTTC. The rearrangement uses TRBV27 and TRBJ2-7; D is perhaps TRBD1 or TRBD2 (6 bases each). Trimming stripped 6 bases from V and 3 bases from J, with 12 bases between. The CDR3 is made up of 13 amino acids. Germline CDR1 is MNHEY and CDR2 is SMNVEV (reference sequence).

The rearrangement links TRBV15 to TRBJ2-1; D not certain. The CDR3 covers 14 residues. Looked up from germline, CDR1 is LNHNV and CDR2 is YYDKDF (reference sequence). V shed 5 bases and J shed 7 bases, with 15 bases lying between them. CDR3 amino acids: CATSHEDLGNEQFF. Written as DNA, the CDR3 is TGTGCCACCAGCCACGAAGACCTGGGGAATGAGCAGTTCTTC. The full variable domain, rest sourced from reference TRBV15 and TRBJ2-1, is DAMVIQNPRYQVTQFGKPVTLSCSQTLNHNVMYWYQQKSSQAPKLLFHYYDKDFNNEADTPDNFQSRRPNTSFCFLDIRSPGLGDTAMYLCATSHEDLGNEQFFGPGTRLTVL.

J is TRBJ2-7 and V is TRBV4-3; D is uncertain. Germline lookup yields CDR1 LGHNA and CDR2 YSLEER. V lost 0 bases, J lost 0 bases, and 12 bases lay in between. The CDR3 is 16 residues long. CDR3 sequence (DNA): TGCGCCAGCAGCCAAGAACGGAGCGCCAGCTCCTACGAGCAGTACTTC. Encoded protein: CASSQERSASSYEQYF.

J is TRBJ2-7 and V is TRBV7-2, with D perhaps given as TRBD1 or TRBD2 (6 bases each). CDR3 length equals 15 residues. Germline V gives CDR1 SGHTA, CDR2 FQGNSA. Trimming stripped 0 bases from V and 1 base from J, with 10 bases between. The CDR3 region has the DNA TGTGCCAGCAGCTTAGCGGGGGGCCCGTCCTACGAGCAGTACTTC. It codes for CASSLAGGPSYEQYF.

This clone has only a few counts. The identical CDR3 is also encoded by other nucleotide sequences in the sample. This rearrangement joins TRBV19 to TRBJ2-7, with 9 nucleotides matching TRBD1. Trimming at V came to 8 bases and at J to 2 bases, leaving 7 bases not matched to a gene. There are 14 residues in the CDR3. Germline CDR1 is LNHDA and CDR2 is SQIVND (reference sequence). In nucleotides, the CDR3 is TGTGCCAGTTCCCCTGGACAGGGGACCTACGAGCAGTACTTC. Translation: CASSPGQGTYEQYF.